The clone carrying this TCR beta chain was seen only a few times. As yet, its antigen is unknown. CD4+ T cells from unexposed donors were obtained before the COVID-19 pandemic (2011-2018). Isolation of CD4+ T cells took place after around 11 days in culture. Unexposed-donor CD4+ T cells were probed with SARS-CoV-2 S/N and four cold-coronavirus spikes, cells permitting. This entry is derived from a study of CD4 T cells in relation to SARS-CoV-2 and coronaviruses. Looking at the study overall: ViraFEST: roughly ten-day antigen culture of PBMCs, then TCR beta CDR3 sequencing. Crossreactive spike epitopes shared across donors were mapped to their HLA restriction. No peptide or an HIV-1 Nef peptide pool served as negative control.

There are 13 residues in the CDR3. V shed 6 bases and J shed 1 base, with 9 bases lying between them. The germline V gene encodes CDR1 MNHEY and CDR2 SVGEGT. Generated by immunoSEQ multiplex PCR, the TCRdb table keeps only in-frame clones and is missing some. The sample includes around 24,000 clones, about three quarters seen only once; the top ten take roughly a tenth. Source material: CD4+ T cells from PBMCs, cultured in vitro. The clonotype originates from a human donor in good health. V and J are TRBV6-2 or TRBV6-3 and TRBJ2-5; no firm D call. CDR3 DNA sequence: TGTGCCAGCAGCGCTAGGGCCCAAGAGACCCAGTACTTC. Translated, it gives CASSARAQETQYF.